These T cell receptor beta chains were read from a single sample in a study of OX40 agonist ivuxolimab in advanced cancers. Clones were read by immunoSEQ multiplex PCR, and TCRdb kept only the in-frame ones, dropping some. The sample carries 45,000 to 60,000 clones, about nine tenths recorded once. Sequenced material: CD4+ or CD8+ T cells sorted from blood, taken in a trial of the OX40 agonist ivuxolimab. The receptor set was obtained from an adult with an advanced solid tumor such as melanoma, head and neck, liver or kidney cancer. CDR3s include the opening cysteine and the closing phenylalanine or tryptophan. Each record gives: D gene, V gene, clone size, CDR3 length, J gene, CDR3 protein, CDR3 DNA. A D gene is named only where the DNA matches it firmly. Not all rows give a size; the values are once, few, many and, for expanded clones, a class.

d_call: TRBD1; v_call: TRBV7-2; clone_size: .; cdr3_length: 13; j_call: TRBJ1-1; cdr3_aa: CASSEPGQGEAFF; cdr3_nt: TGTGCCAGCAGCGAGCCGGGACAGGGTGAAGCTTTCTTT
d_call: TRBD2; v_call: TRBV18; clone_size: .; cdr3_length: 15; j_call: TRBJ2-3; cdr3_aa: CASSPLAGSTDTQYF; cdr3_nt: TGTGCCAGCTCACCCCTAGCGGGGAGCACAGATACGCAGTATTTT
d_call: .; v_call: TRBV7-8; clone_size: .; cdr3_length: 13; j_call: TRBJ2-4; cdr3_aa: CASSLDSKNIQYF; cdr3_nt: TGTGCCAGCAGCTTAGACAGCAAAAACATTCAGTACTTC
d_call: .; v_call: TRBV9; clone_size: .; cdr3_length: 12; j_call: TRBJ2-3; cdr3_aa: CASSEDDGTQYF; cdr3_nt: TGTGCCAGCAGCGAGGACGACGGGACGCAGTATTTT
d_call: TRBD2; v_call: TRBV19; clone_size: .; cdr3_length: 17; j_call: TRBJ2-1; cdr3_aa: CASSISRTSGAHNEQFF; cdr3_nt: TGTGCCAGTAGTATATCAAGGACTAGCGGGGCTCACAATGAGCAGTTCTTC
d_call: .; v_call: TRBV5-6; clone_size: once; cdr3_length: 14; j_call: TRBJ2-5; cdr3_aa: CASSSTLRVETQYF; cdr3_nt: TGTGCCAGCAGCTCTACGCTAAGGGTGGAGACCCAGTACTTC
d_call: .; v_call: TRBV5-4; clone_size: .; cdr3_length: 15; j_call: TRBJ1-2; cdr3_aa: CASSLMQGINYGYTF; cdr3_nt: TGTGCCAGCAGCTTGATGCAGGGTATCAACTATGGCTACACCTTC
d_call: .; v_call: TRBV27; clone_size: .; cdr3_length: 11; j_call: TRBJ1-2; cdr3_aa: CASSQGFGYTF; cdr3_nt: TGTGCCAGCAGCCAGGGTTTTGGCTACACCTTC
d_call: .; v_call: TRBV28; clone_size: .; cdr3_length: 15; j_call: TRBJ1-1; cdr3_aa: CASSLSWGGDTEAFF; cdr3_nt: TGTGCCAGCAGTTTATCCTGGGGTGGGGACACTGAAGCTTTCTTT
d_call: .; v_call: TRBV5-8; clone_size: .; cdr3_length: 14; j_call: TRBJ2-7; cdr3_aa: CASSLYVQGYEQYF; cdr3_nt: TGTGCCAGCAGCTTGTATGTCCAGGGTTACGAGCAGTACTTC
d_call: .; v_call: TRBV18; clone_size: .; cdr3_length: 14; j_call: TRBJ2-7; cdr3_aa: CASSPPEVSYEQYF; cdr3_nt: TGTGCCAGCTCACCACCGGAGGTCTCCTACGAGCAGTACTTC
d_call: .; v_call: TRBV5-4; clone_size: .; cdr3_length: 12; j_call: TRBJ2-2; cdr3_aa: CASSFYAGELFF; cdr3_nt: TGTGCCAGCAGCTTCTACGCCGGGGAGCTGTTTTTT
d_call: .; v_call: TRBV7-9; clone_size: .; cdr3_length: 15; j_call: TRBJ2-2; cdr3_aa: CASRPPLEEAGELFF; cdr3_nt: TGTGCCAGCAGACCCCCCCTAGAGGAGGCTGGGGAGCTGTTTTTT
d_call: TRBD2; v_call: TRBV28; clone_size: .; cdr3_length: 17; j_call: TRBJ2-1; cdr3_aa: CASSLPRGGRAYNEQFF; cdr3_nt: TGTGCCAGCAGTTTGCCCCGGGGCGGGAGGGCCTACAATGAGCAGTTCTTC
d_call: .; v_call: TRBV10-3; clone_size: .; cdr3_length: 11; j_call: TRBJ2-1; cdr3_aa: CAISSNNEQFF; cdr3_nt: TGTGCCATCAGTAGCAACAATGAGCAGTTCTTC
d_call: .; v_call: TRBV10-1; clone_size: medium-sized; cdr3_length: 16; j_call: TRBJ2-1; cdr3_aa: CASTQTGTESYNEQFF; cdr3_nt: TGCGCCAGCACCCAGACAGGGACTGAATCCTACAATGAGCAGTTCTTC
d_call: .; v_call: TRBV28; clone_size: .; cdr3_length: 15; j_call: TRBJ1-5; cdr3_aa: CASSPQGQSNQPQHF; cdr3_nt: TGTGCCAGCAGTCCCCAGGGGCAAAGCAATCAGCCCCAGCATTTT
d_call: .; v_call: TRBV28; clone_size: .; cdr3_length: 14; j_call: TRBJ2-7; cdr3_aa: CASAKGVQSYEQYF; cdr3_nt: TGTGCCAGCGCGAAAGGGGTCCAATCCTACGAGCAGTACTTC
d_call: .; v_call: TRBV15; clone_size: .; cdr3_length: 17; j_call: TRBJ2-3; cdr3_aa: CATSRDPSLLPPDTQYF; cdr3_nt: TGTGCCACCAGCAGAGACCCCTCTCTCCTTCCTCCGGATACGCAGTATTTT
d_call: .; v_call: TRBV5-5; clone_size: .; cdr3_length: 14; j_call: TRBJ2-5; cdr3_aa: CASSLDARMETQYF; cdr3_nt: TGTGCCAGCAGCTTGGATGCTAGAATGGAGACCCAGTACTTC
d_call: TRBD1; v_call: TRBV23-1; clone_size: .; cdr3_length: 18; j_call: TRBJ2-3; cdr3_aa: CASSQGWTGGFDTDTQYF; cdr3_nt: TGCGCCAGCAGTCAAGGTTGGACAGGAGGCTTTGACACAGATACGCAGTATTTT
d_call: .; v_call: TRBV2; clone_size: .; cdr3_length: 11; j_call: TRBJ1-1; cdr3_aa: CASSVGQEAFF; cdr3_nt: TGTGCCAGCAGTGTGGGGCAAGAAGCTTTCTTT
d_call: .; v_call: TRBV5-3; clone_size: .; cdr3_length: 14; j_call: TRBJ1-5; cdr3_aa: CARSLGRSSQPQHF; cdr3_nt: TGTGCCAGAAGCTTGGGTCGGTCCTCTCAGCCCCAGCATTTT
d_call: .; v_call: TRBV5-4; clone_size: .; cdr3_length: 12; j_call: TRBJ2-7; cdr3_aa: CASSGSSYEQYF; cdr3_nt: TGTGCCAGCAGCGGGTCTTCCTACGAGCAGTACTTC
d_call: .; v_call: TRBV27; clone_size: .; cdr3_length: 13; j_call: TRBJ2-1; cdr3_aa: CASSLGLDNEQFF; cdr3_nt: TGTGCCAGCAGTTTAGGTTTGGATAATGAGCAGTTCTTC